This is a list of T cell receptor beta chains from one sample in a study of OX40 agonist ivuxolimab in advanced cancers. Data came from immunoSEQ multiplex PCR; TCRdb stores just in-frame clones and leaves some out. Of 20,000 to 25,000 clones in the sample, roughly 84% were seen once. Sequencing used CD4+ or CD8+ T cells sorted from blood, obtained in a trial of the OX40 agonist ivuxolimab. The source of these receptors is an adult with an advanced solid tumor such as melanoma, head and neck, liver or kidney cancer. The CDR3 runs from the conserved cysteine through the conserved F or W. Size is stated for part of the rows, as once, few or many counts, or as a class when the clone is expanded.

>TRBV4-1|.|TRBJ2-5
CASSQREAGGPGETQYF
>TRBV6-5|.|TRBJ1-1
CASSSITEAFF
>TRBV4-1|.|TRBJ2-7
CASSPGQARLYEQYF
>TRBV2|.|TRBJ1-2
CASRGAGNQNVYTF
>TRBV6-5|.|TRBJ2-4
CASSYSQGDIQYF
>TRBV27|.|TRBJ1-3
CASSRGGHYSGNTIYF
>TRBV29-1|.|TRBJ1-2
CSIGGTGFLEGYTF
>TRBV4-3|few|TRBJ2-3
CASSQNGPGAGDTQYF
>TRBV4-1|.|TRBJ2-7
CASSQEDYFSYEQYF
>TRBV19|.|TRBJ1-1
CASSIVGFGVETEAFF
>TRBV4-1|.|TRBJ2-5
CASSHPGQGAAETQYF
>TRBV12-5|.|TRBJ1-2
CASGLDPRGYGYTF
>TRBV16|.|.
CASSQSGVREQYF
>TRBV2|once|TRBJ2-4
CASQGRIQYF
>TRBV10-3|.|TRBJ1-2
CAISSVGGPRYDGYTF
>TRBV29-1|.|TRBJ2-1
CTIGTGEHNEQFF